Sequencing of this TCR beta chain was carried out in a study of cytomegalovirus exposure and HLA in healthy donors. Study context: Unique TCR beta sequences numbering approximately 120 million came from approximately 180 million T cells in an earlier analysis. Study-wide points: No immune exposure information besides CMV serostatus was available.

PCR used 60 Vbeta primers and 13 Jbeta primers. Some clones are missing from TCRdb's copy, which holds only in-frame ones; the method was immunoSEQ multiplex PCR. The sample includes over 200,000 clones, more than 70% of them seen just once. The CDR3 is 16 residues long. The V segment lost 7 bases and the J segment 3 bases; nucleotides outside the gene matches: 11. Germline-derived CDR1 and CDR2 are SNHLY and FYNNEI. Points on this clone: Antigen specificity is unknown.

V usage is TRBV2 and J usage is TRBJ2-3; 9 nucleotides align to TRBD1. This TCR came from a human donor in good health. The specimen was PBMCs. The CDR3 loop is CASTPPRDRVTDTQYF. The DNA for the CDR3 is TGTGCCAGCACCCCCCCCCGGGACAGGGTTACAGATACGCAGTATTTT.